What follows are 27 T cell receptor beta chains derived from one specimen sequenced in a study of T cells after yellow fever vaccination. TCRdb redid the calling of the 5' RACE reads with MiXCR, one entry per CDR3 protein. The data contain about 99,000 distinct CDR3 sequences, about 6% of them singletons. The source material was CD8+ T cells sorted from PBMCs, sampled 10 days after the yellow fever booster vaccination. These receptors came from a man between 18 and 35 years old who received the YFV17D yellow fever vaccine.

The genes are TRBV20-1 and TRBJ2-1, with 11 bases aligning to TRBD2. The V and J ends lost 0 bases and 1 base, in that order; junction bases with no gene match: 5. This CDR3 comprises 17 residues. Germline CDR1 and CDR2: DFQATT and SNEGSKA (reference sequence). The CDR3 region is CSARDRLAGRSYNEQFF. For the CDR3, the DNA is TGCAGTGCTAGAGATCGACTAGCGGGGCGATCCTACAATGAGCAGTTCTTC.

This clonotype has only a few counts. V usage is TRBV23-1 and J usage is TRBJ2-7, with D uncertain. TRBV23-1 is classed as an ORF, of uncertain function. The CDR3 contains 13 residues. With 3 bases removed from V and 4 bases from J, the gap between germline ends came to 10 bases. As DNA, the CDR3 is TGCGCCAGCAGTCATCCGACGGAGTACGAGCAGTACGTC. Translating gives CASSHPTEYEQYV.

This clonotype has ten or more counts. The chain uses TRBV6-1 and TRBJ2-1; 10 bases line up with TRBD1. This CDR3 has 16 amino acids. V shed 4 bases, J shed 8 bases, and the junction held 11 bases outside the gene matches. Per germline, CDR1 MNHNS and CDR2 SASEGT. CDR3 amino acids: CASSGDPGQGSDEQFF. For the CDR3, the DNA is TGTGCCAGCAGTGGAGACCCGGGACAGGGGAGCGATGAGCAGTTCTTC.

The chain links TRBV4-3 to TRBJ2-1; perhaps TRBD2 as D (5 bases). CDR1 is LGHNA and CDR2 is YSLEER in the germline V gene. CDR3 size: 13 residues. V lost 4 bases and J lost 6, with 10 bases in between. The CDR3 reads CASSRREGNEQFF. The CDR3 DNA reads TGCGCCAGCAGCCGTCGGGAAGGCAATGAGCAGTTCTTC.

This sequence joins TRBV7-9 and TRBJ1-1; D gene unclear. The CDR3 has 15 amino acids. From germline, CDR1 is SEHNR and CDR2 FQNEAQ (reference sequence). V lost 3 bases to trimming and J lost 8 bases, with 19 bases between them. Here the CDR3 DNA reads TGTGCCAGCAGCTTTCGAAAGGGTACCCAACTCGAAGCTTTCTTT. Its translation: CASSFRKGTQLEAFF.

This clonotype was observed a few times. The chain uses TRBV13 and TRBJ2-7; 7 nucleotides align to TRBD1. This CDR3 has 15 residues. Trimming at V came to 4 bases and at J to 2 bases, leaving 8 bases not matched to a gene. The germline V gene encodes CDR1 PRHDT and CDR2 FYEKMQ (reference sequence). DNA of the CDR3: TGTGCCAGCAGCTCAGACCGGGACAGCGCCTACGAGCAGTACTTC. Translating gives CASSSDRDSAYEQYF.

The chain employs TRBV4-1 and TRBJ2-5; D tentatively fits TRBD1 or TRBD2 (6 bases each). The CDR3 extends over 16 amino acids. The ends were cut back, 3 bases at V and 1 base at J, with 15 bases in the middle. CDR1 is MGHRA, CDR2 YSYEKL, per germline. The CDR3, as DNA: TGCGCCAGCAGCCAGACACAGACGGGGGCCCAAGAGACCCAGTACTTC. Its protein product is CASSQTQTGAQETQYF.

The V call is TRBV27, the J call TRBJ1-1, with D perhaps matching TRBD1 (6 bases). CDR1 MNHEY and CDR2 SMNVEV come from the germline V gene (reference sequence). Trimming cost V 7 bases and J 7 bases, with 25 bases left between them. The CDR3 is 16 amino acids. The CDR3 spells CASNSLGGASDYEAFF. As DNA, the CDR3 is TGTGCCAGCAACTCACTTGGGGGGGCGTCGGATTATGAAGCTTTCTTT.

The chain joins TRBV24-1 to TRBJ2-2, with D possibly TRBD2 on 5 matching bases. V was shortened by 4 bases and J by 0 bases, with 11 bases between the two germline ends. Germline loops: CDR1 KGHDR, CDR2 SFDVKD. The CDR3 consists of 16 residues. CDR3 residues: CATSEGRPSNTGELFF. Written as DNA, the CDR3 is TGTGCCACCAGTGAGGGGAGACCATCGAACACCGGGGAGCTGTTTTTT.

Only a few counts were recorded for this clonotype. The chain links TRBV7-9 to TRBJ2-2; D may be TRBD2 (5 bases). CDR1 is SEHNR, CDR2 FQNEAQ, per germline (reference sequence). The CDR3 has 17 residues. The V gene lost 5 bases and the J gene lost 5 bases, with 21 bases spanning the gap. In DNA form, the CDR3 reads TGTGCCAGCAGCAGTCCGGCCAGGAAGCGGCCTACCGGGGAGCTGTTTTTT. Translating gives CASSSPARKRPTGELFF.

This clonotype was seen more than once but under ten times. This chain connects TRBV7-2 to TRBJ2-5; a weak D match, TRBD2 (6 bases). This CDR3 is 15 amino acids long. The germline gives CDR1 SGHTA, CDR2 FQGNSA. Trimming cost V 5 bases and J 1 base, with 14 bases left between them. The CDR3 DNA reads as TGTGCCAGCAGCCGTACGGCGGGGTCCCAAGAGACCCAGTACTTC. This translates into CASSRTAGSQETQYF.

The CDR3 DNA sequence: TGTGCCAGCAGTTATTCCGGGACTAGCTTCAACAATGAGCAGTTCTTC. Translated, it gives CASSYSGTSFNNEQFF. The chain joins TRBV6-6 to TRBJ2-1; 9 bases match TRBD2. The V gene's germline CDR1 is MNHNY and CDR2 SVGAGI (reference sequence). CDR3 length: 16 residues. Trimming removed 3 bases from V and 5 bases from J; junction bases left unmatched: 8.

J is TRBJ1-2 and V is TRBV12-3 or TRBV12-4, with D perhaps TRBD1 (6 bases). This CDR3 is 15 amino acids long. V was cut by 4 bases and J by 0 bases, with 12 bases left in between. CDR3 region: CASSSTGHTNYGYTF. The DNA for the CDR3 is TGTGCCAGCAGTTCAACAGGGCACACTAACTATGGCTACACCTTC.

The CDR3, as DNA: TGCGCCAGCAGCCAAGTGACAGGGAAGGGCACTGAAGCTTTCTTT. Translating it yields CASSQVTGKGTEAFF. The rearrangement uses TRBV4-1 and TRBJ1-1; TRBD1 matches at 7 bases. Per germline, CDR1 MGHRA and CDR2 YSYEKL. This CDR3 contains 15 residues. V shed 1 base and J 4 bases; nucleotides not matched to a gene: 6.

The chain uses TRBV7-3 and TRBJ2-2; D might be TRBD1 (5 bases). Between the trimmed V and J ends, which lost 2 bases and 5 bases, there was a span of 15 bases. CDR1 is SGHTA, CDR2 FQGTGA, per germline. This CDR3 has 16 amino acids. The CDR3 loop reads CASSLGPGLGTGELFF. Written as DNA, the CDR3 is TGTGCCAGCAGCTTAGGCCCAGGGCTGGGGACCGGGGAGCTGTTTTTT.

The table lists this clonotype with a few counts. The chain joins TRBV7-6 to TRBJ2-1, with D uncertain. This CDR3 has 13 residues. Per germline, CDR1 SGHVS and CDR2 FNYEAQ. Trimming left V 2 bases short and J 4 bases short, with 6 bases between. The CDR3 loop is CASSLSRYNEQFF. Written as DNA, the CDR3 is TGTGCCAGCAGCTTAAGCCGTTACAATGAGCAGTTCTTC. The variable domain in full, completed from reference TRBV7-6 and TRBJ2-1, reads GAGVSQSPRYKVTKRGQDVALRCDPISGHVSLYWYRQALGQGPEFLTYFNYEAQQDKSGLPNDRFSAERPEGSISTLTIQRTEQRDSAMYRCASSLSRYNEQFFGPGTRLTVL.

This clonotype was found a few times. This rearrangement joins TRBV29-1 to TRBJ1-1; no firm D call. The ends were cut back, 5 bases at V and 10 bases at J, with 14 bases in the middle. This CDR3 contains 11 residues. Germline V gene data show CDR1 as SQVTM and CDR2 as ANQGSEA. The CDR3 DNA is TGCAGCGTTTGGGATCGGGTAGGAGCTTTCTTT. Amino acids: CSVWDRVGAFF.

This clonotype has more than one count but fewer than ten. The gene calls are TRBV11-2 and TRBJ2-7; possibly TRBD2 for D (6 bases). CDR3 length equals 16 residues. Trimming stripped 5 bases from V and 4 bases from J, with 21 bases between. From germline, CDR1 is SGHAT and CDR2 FQNNGV. The CDR3 region is CASSPHRDSAAYEQYV. CDR3 in DNA: TGTGCCAGCAGCCCACACCGGGACTCCGCCGCTTACGAGCAGTACGTC.

The chain links TRBV6-2 or TRBV6-3 to TRBJ1-2; D call uncertain. Germline lookup yields CDR1 MNHEY and CDR2 SVGEGT. CDR3 length: 15 amino acids. Trimming removed 2 bases from V and 2 bases from J, with 12 bases in between. CDR3 loop: CASSYIGAGNYGYTF. The CDR3, as DNA: TGTGCCAGCAGTTACATCGGCGCGGGGAACTATGGCTACACCTTC.

This clonotype was observed a few times. V usage is TRBV9 and J usage is TRBJ1-2, with TRBD1 matching over 10 bases. This CDR3 region has 15 residues. After removal of 0 bases from V and 6 bases from J, the junction contained 5 bases not matched to a gene. CDR1 is SGDLS and CDR2 is YYNGEE in the germline V gene. Here the CDR3 reads CASSVAGTGVDGYTF. For the CDR3, the DNA is TGTGCCAGCAGCGTAGCGGGGACAGGGGTCGATGGCTACACCTTC.

This clonotype was seen a few times. This chain uses TRBV6-2 or TRBV6-3 with TRBJ2-1, with D perhaps TRBD2 (7 bases). The germline V gene has CDR1 MNHEY and CDR2 SVGEGT. The CDR3 contains 16 residues. V was pared by 4 bases and J by 7 bases, with 20 bases between. CDR3 nucleotide sequence: TGTGCCAGCAGTTCCTACCCGGCGGGGGCGCGTAATGAGCAGTTCTTC. Encoded protein: CASSSYPAGARNEQFF.

The chain is built from TRBV7-9 and TRBJ2-2; weak D call: TRBD1 (5 bases). The CDR3 is made up of 14 amino acids. Germline CDR1 and CDR2: SEHNR and FQNEAQ (reference sequence). Trimming removed 7 bases at V and 6 bases at J, with 15 bases between. CDR3 nucleotide sequence: TGTGCCAGCACCCCGACAGCAAATTCCGGGGAGCTGTTTTTT. It specifies CASTPTANSGELFF.

This clonotype was observed a few times. This rearrangement joins TRBV7-6 to TRBJ2-3, with 15 positions matching TRBD2. The CDR3 contains 21 residues. The V segment lost 3 bases and the J segment 2 bases; nucleotides outside the gene matches: 15. Germline lookup yields CDR1 SGHVS and CDR2 FNYEAQ. Written as DNA, the CDR3 is TGTGCCAGCAGCTTCAGGCCTATTGGGGGACTAGCGGGGGGTCCCACAGATACGCAGTATTTT. Translated: CASSFRPIGGLAGGPTDTQYF.

CDR3 nucleotide sequence: TGTGCCAGCAGTCCTCCCGGGACATCGAAAGAGACCCAGTACTTC. Translation gives CASSPPGTSKETQYF. This chain uses TRBV12-3 or TRBV12-4 with TRBJ2-5, with D perhaps TRBD1 (6 bases). The germline V and J ends were trimmed by 5 bases and 3 bases, with 16 bases remaining between them. The CDR3 totals 15 residues.

This clonotype was counted a few times. The genes are TRBV4-2 and TRBJ2-3; 7 bases match TRBD1. The germline V gene encodes CDR1 LGHNA and CDR2 YNFKEQ. V lost 8 bases to trimming and J lost 3 bases; unmatched junction nucleotides: 11. The CDR3 spans 15 residues. The CDR3 nucleotides are TGTGCCAGCGGGAAGGAAGGGACAGAAACAGATACGCAGTATTTT. Protein sequence: CASGKEGTETDTQYF.

The chain couples TRBV7-9 to TRBJ1-4; 9 nucleotides agree with TRBD1. The CDR3 runs 14 residues. Germline V gene lookup returns CDR1 SEHNR and CDR2 FQNEAQ (reference sequence). Losses at the gene ends were 6 bases for V and 8 bases for J; bases not matched to a gene: 7. The chain's CDR3 is CASSQTGGREKLFF. DNA of the CDR3: TGTGCCAGCAGTCAAACAGGGGGCAGGGAAAAACTGTTTTTT.

This clonotype was seen ten or more times. The chain is built from TRBV20-1 and TRBJ2-1; TRBD1 might be the D (6 bases). Germline values: CDR1 DFQATT, CDR2 SNEGSKA (reference sequence). V was trimmed by 2 bases and J by 3 bases, leaving 17 bases between them. The CDR3 runs 16 residues. CDR3 loop: CSARSPMGAGYNEQFF. CDR3 nucleotide sequence: TGCAGTGCTAGATCCCCTATGGGGGCGGGCTACAATGAGCAGTTCTTC.